The T cell receptor beta chain described here comes from a study of cytomegalovirus exposure and HLA in healthy donors (dated by TCRdb to about 2017). Notes on the research overall: According to an earlier analysis of 587 of the donors, 150 million to 200 million T cells yielded 117 million unique TCR beta sequences and 276 Gb of sequence data. Roughly 290 gigabases of sequencing data and 75 million to 85 million unique TCR sequences made up an early release that covered several hundred HLA-typed donors. Among the approximately 420 genotyped donors, around 81% belonged to the genetic ancestry cluster associated with self-reported Caucasian donors. The aim of the study was to test whether cataloging public T cell receptors could identify signatures of past pathogen exposure. Using immunosequencing, the study profiled T cell repertoires from about 610 subjects and related those repertoires to cytomegalovirus serostatus. A separate validation cohort of roughly 120 different subjects was used in addition to the approximately 610-subject first cohort. High-throughput TCR immunosequencing, statistical association of individual TCRs with disease status, and machine learning were combined to predict cytomegalovirus infection status. To study patterns of TCR occurrence, a later analysis re-analyzed previously published TCR beta repertoires from 700 or so donors and added high-resolution HLA genotyping. Rather than using new phenotypic data, the later analysis identified candidate immune exposures from TCR beta sequences and from how often those sequences occurred across donors. An earlier analysis of 587 of the donors applied high-throughput TCR beta sequencing to assess whether each TCR beta V gene segment acted as functional or pseudogenic. Donor age, sex, ethnicity and CMV serostatus were compiled together with the repertoire data. In a later genetic analysis, genome-wide SNP genotypes for about three fifths of the roughly 670 donors were used, and that subset was treated as a discovery cohort. Every repertoire in the discovery cohort had been generated on one and the same sequencing platform. Class I and class II HLA loci were covered by the typing at four-digit resolution. The number of typed donors differed by locus: roughly 620-630 for A, B, C, DRB1 and DQB1; some 540 for DQA1; approximately 610 for DPA1; and approximately 450 for DPB1. Because of strong linkage in the cohort, a few DR-DQ haplotypes were treated as single units for association and clustering. Among about 360 genotyped donors of the cohort, an average of about 240,000 unique TCR beta nucleotide sequences were sequenced per donor, roughly a sixth of them non-productive.

To note about this clone: Its cognate antigen has yet to be identified. Base qualities are not recorded, but no much larger clone differs from it by a single base.

In total, 666 healthy bone marrow donors made up the cohort. Cohort members were all nominally healthy when sampled, although unrecorded immune exposures were likely present. The donor was CMV seronegative and was included in the group of around 320 seronegative cohort members. Every donor gave a peripheral blood sample, and the peripheral blood mononuclear cells from that sample were used for TCR beta sequencing. The Qiagen DNeasy Blood Extraction Kit was used to extract genomic DNA from the blood cell samples. Library preparation employed the immunoSEQ multiplex PCR assay. The multiplex PCR relied on a mix of 60 forward primers for TCR Vbeta segments and 13 reverse primers for TCR Jbeta segments. Amplification of the CDR3 region of rearranged TCR beta genes was performed with a multiplex PCR assay on genomic DNA. On the Illumina HiSeq System, the amplified TCR beta libraries were sequenced as 87-base-pair reads. In the paper's pipeline: Across the roughly 640 repertoires, a later analysis counted approximately 83 million unique TCR beta chains, approximately 12 million of which were shared by at least two donors. Raw reads were error-corrected and collapsed into unique sequences by a nearest-neighbor algorithm in which closely related sequences were merged to remove PCR and sequencing errors. To assign V, D and J gene segments, CDR3 sequences were aligned to IMGT reference sequences. Each retained sequence needed at least a six-nucleotide match to both a V gene segment and a J gene segment. A rearrangement counted as productive if the CDR3 had no stop codons and remained in frame with V and J, and every other rearrangement counted as non-productive. Following IMGT convention, CDR3 was defined as the stretch from the second conserved V-encoded cysteine to the conserved J-encoded phenylalanine. Sequences without an unambiguous match to a single V gene segment were excluded from the earlier analysis of over 500 of the donors. In an earlier analysis of 587 of the donors, a V segment was called functional when productive rearrangements were above 56.7%, and segregating when the standard deviation between donors exceeded 5%. A statistical classification framework was developed to diagnose cytomegalovirus status using the catalog of TCR beta chain sequences. A later analysis assigned V and J genes by comparing TCR nucleotide sequences with IMGT/GENE-DB human TR gene sequences. A later analysis assigned CDR3 sequences and most-parsimonious VDJ recombination scenarios with the TCRdist pipeline. In a later analysis, each TCR beta chain was defined by its CDR3 amino acid sequence together with its V-gene family, and reads without a unique V-gene family were excluded. In a later analysis, 500 to 650 highly shared, low-generation-probability nucleotide sequences were removed to address suspected cross-contamination and a sequencing artifact. A later analysis calculated a clonal expansion index for each public chain from normalized within-repertoire ranks of inferred template counts. A later analysis computed generation probabilities with a VDJ recombination model fitted to out-of-frame rearrangements, and checked the results against IGoR. In a later analysis, TCR-TCR, TCR-HLA and TCR-CMV co-occurrence was scored with hypergeometric tests, and a repertoire-size bias correction was applied to TCR pairs. In a later analysis, false discovery rates were estimated by permuting HLA or CMV assignments 20 times. In a later analysis, co-occurring TCRs were grouped using DBSCAN, with TCRdist sequence similarity added in when clustering inside HLA-allele-positive subsets. Repertoires with fewer than 30,000 or more than 120,000 public chains were left out of co-occurrence clustering, as were about five repertoires with anomalous nucleotide sharing. Imported from immuneACCESS, the table was reduced by TCRdb to in-frame sequences with V and J called. These copies leave out some clones; in studies compared against another copy, an unresolved V gene accounts for under half, and the cause of the remainder is not known. That table furnishes V, J and clone size, whereas the DNA furnished D and trimming. The sample table lists approximately 220,000 clones, less than 85% of them with a count of one. Approximately 0.6% of the sample rests with the top ten.

The investigation overall reported the following: According to a later analysis, parvovirus B19, influenza, CMV and Epstein-Barr virus appeared linked to several top co-occurrence clusters. In a later analysis, HLA-associated TCR beta chains showed more clonal expansion and lower generation probabilities than non-associated chains that were equally common. Because the 87-base-pair reads could not distinguish some IMGT-functional V segments, including TRBV6-2 and TRBV6-3, those segments were excluded. Over 15 rarely observed V segments, including chromosome 9 orphons, were excluded from the earlier analysis of approximately 500 of the donors because counts were too low. In a later analysis, most CMV-associated TCR beta chains were found to appear HLA-restricted, with HLA associations seemingly driven largely by CMV exposure. In vitro tests confirmed that three of the cytomegalovirus-associated TCR beta chains recognize cytomegalovirus antigens. Only TCR beta chains were sequenced in this cohort, and the absence of alpha or paired-chain data limited detectable features. HLA typing was unavailable for some donors at each locus, so association tests used only the typed subset. According to the authors, the approach could potentially be generalized to other disease states and immunological phenotypes. A later analysis found that TCR association rates varied across HLA loci, with DRB1 alleles showing the most associated TCRs and HLA-C alleles the fewest. In a later genetic analysis, a missense DCLRE1C variant was associated with V-gene and J-gene trimming of TCR beta chains, and the association was replicated in an independent cohort. According to a later genetic analysis, donors in an Asian-associated ancestry cluster had fewer N-insertions in productive TCRs than the approximately 670-donor mean. A further reported finding was that TCR beta sequences accurately predicted the HLA-A and HLA-B alleles for most subjects in the first cohort. A total of 164 TCR beta chains were listed by the study as associated with cytomegalovirus. Correlated functional status among segregating V segments might be attributable to linkage disequilibrium, but an unknown experimental factor could not be ruled out. An earlier analysis of around 540 of the donors showed that most TCR beta V segments appeared in productive rearrangements either about 87% or about 30% of the time, which broadly matched IMGT annotations. Most TCR sequences were seen in very few donors, while some public TCRs were found in many individuals. The classifier was reported to diagnose cytomegalovirus status with high specificity and sensitivity in both the original cohort and the validation cohort. At a false discovery rate of 0.05, a later analysis linked some 18,000 TCR beta sequences to specific HLA alleles. Presence/absence analyses assumed roughly uniform sequencing depth across donors, an assumption that may not hold. A cluster of highly shared sequence variants was judged likely to be a technical artifact of the sequencing pipeline. When HLA alleles, especially DR and DQ, strongly co-occurred, TCR associations were difficult to assign to individual alleles. The only immune exposure information available for the cohort was CMV serostatus.

From V the trimming removes 7 bases and from J it removes 4 bases, while the gene matches leave 4 bases of the junction unaccounted for. CDR1 SNHLY and CDR2 FYNNEI were looked up in the germline V gene. CDR3 length: 13 amino acids, cysteine to phenylalanine. The kept DNA is CDR3 alone, 39 bases in frame from the first base. This TCR was recovered from a man between 18 and 29 years old in good health and CMV-seronegative. Sequenced material: PBMCs. The sequence is built from TRBV2 and TRBJ2-7, and TRBD2 aligns with 10 junction nucleotides. DNA sequence: TGTGCCAGCAAGGCTAGCGGGAGTTACGAGCAGTACTTC. It translates as CASKASGSYEQYF.